Here is one T cell receptor (beta chain) with its context. The V gene's germline CDR1 is LNHNV and CDR2 YYDKDF (reference sequence). Between the trimmed V and J ends, which lost 0 bases and 9 bases, there was a span of 12 bases. There are 13 residues in the CDR3. The sample is drawn from a study of blood T cell repertoires in COVID-19. In the study overall: Both acute and convalescent COVID-19 samples were obtained from the United States, Italy and Spain. From T cells, B-cell-depleted T cells, or PBMCs came the material, which was cDNA or gDNA.

Study processing details: Amplification of reference gene primers was used by the study to estimate nucleated cell counts. Only in-frame clones appear in the TCRdb table, and some are missing; sequencing was by immunoSEQ multiplex PCR. V and J calls and clone size come straight from that table; D and trimming were deduced from the DNA. The top ten clones hold 1.4% of a sample with over 400,000 clones, roughly 89% of them seen once. The chain is built from TRBV15 and TRBJ2-7, with unresolved D. This receptor was taken from a woman aged 25 to 39 with active or convalescent COVID-19. Sequenced input: peripheral blood. In DNA, the CDR3 is TGTGCCACCAGCAGAGATCGACACCTGGCGCAGTACTTC. This gives the protein CATSRDRHLAQYF.